The subject of this entry is one T cell receptor beta chain. Its matching antigen is unknown. At one of its ends the junction is not consistent with the germline gene, which may arise from a read error. TCRdb's copy holds only in-frame clones and misses some; the assay was immunoSEQ multiplex PCR. The profile shows 100,000 to 120,000 clones, more than 75% of them singletons. Germline V CDR1 and CDR2: LGHDT, YNNKEL (reference sequence). The CDR3 contains 15 residues. This record belongs to a study of T cell responses to AZD1222 COVID-19 vaccine. About the study: Second-dose intervals of approximately 4 or approximately 12 weeks were pooled. The study, taken as a whole, reports: The study sampled repertoires only after the peak T cell response. White British donors predominated, females outnumbered males, and clonal diversity was possibly underestimated.

The source is an adult in good health. This rearrangement joins TRBV3-1 (or the pseudogene TRBV3-2) to TRBJ1-3; D ambiguous. The specimen was peripheral blood, collected on day 0 of AZD1222 vaccination. For the CDR3, the DNA is TGTGCCAGCAGTCAAGAAGTCTTCTCTGGAAACACCATATATTTT. This codes for CASSQEVFSGNTIYF.